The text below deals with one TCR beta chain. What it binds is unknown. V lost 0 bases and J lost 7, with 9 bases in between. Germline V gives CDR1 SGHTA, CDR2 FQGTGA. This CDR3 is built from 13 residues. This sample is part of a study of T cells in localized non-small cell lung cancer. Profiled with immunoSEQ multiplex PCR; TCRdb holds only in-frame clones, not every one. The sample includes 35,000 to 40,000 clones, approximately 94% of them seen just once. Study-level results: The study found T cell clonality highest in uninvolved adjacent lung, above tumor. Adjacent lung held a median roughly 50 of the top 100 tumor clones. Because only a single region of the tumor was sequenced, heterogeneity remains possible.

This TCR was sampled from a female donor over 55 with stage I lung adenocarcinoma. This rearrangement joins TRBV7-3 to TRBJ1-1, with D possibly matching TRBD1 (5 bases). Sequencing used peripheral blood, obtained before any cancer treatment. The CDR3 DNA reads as TGTGCCAGCAGCTTAACAGGGGAAGGTGAAGCTTTCTTT. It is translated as CASSLTGEGEAFF.